Listed here are 30 T cell receptor beta chains from one sample, sequenced in a study of CD8+CD57+ T cells in acquired aplastic anemia. Template material for TCR beta VDJ and CDR3 profiling consisted of genomic DNA. One entry per CDR3 protein results from TCRdb running MiXCR on the reads. The repertoire holds around 430,000 distinct CDR3 sequences, with more than 25% as singletons. Patients chosen for sequencing had shown CD8+CD57+ cell expansion by flow cytometry. The sample taken for sequencing was sorted CD4+, CD8+, or CD8+CD57+ T cells (not recorded which) from PBMCs. Receptors originate from a human donor with aplastic anemia.

This clonotype was observed many times. This chain links TRBV29-1 with TRBJ2-1, with D maybe TRBD2 (5 bases). The length of the CDR3 is 14 residues. V was clipped by 3 bases and J by 4 bases, with 13 bases between them. CDR1 is SQVTM and CDR2 is ANQGSEA in the germline V gene. The CDR3 region has the DNA TGCAGCGTTGAGGCATTCGGAGGTTACAATGAGCAGTTCTTC. This translates into CSVEAFGGYNEQFF.

The chain is built from TRBV9 and TRBJ1-2; TRBD1 might be the D (6 bases). Trimming cost V 0 bases and J 12 bases, with 21 bases left between them. There are 15 residues in the CDR3. Germline CDR1 reads SGDLS; CDR2 reads YYNGEE. The CDR3 here is CASSVAGGGNSGNTF. In nucleotides, the CDR3 is TGTGCCAGCAGCGTAGCTGGGGGCGGAAATTCTGGAAACACCTTC.

Ten or more counts support this clonotype. The chain carries TRBV5-1 and TRBJ2-7; D remains ambiguous. Germline V CDR1 and CDR2: SGHRS, YFSETQ. This CDR3 region has 13 residues. Trimming removed 1 base at V and 6 bases at J, with 11 bases between. The CDR3 DNA sequence: TGCGCCAGCAGCTTGCCGGACCTGGGCGAGCAGTACTTC. Its protein product is CASSLPDLGEQYF. The variable domain in full, completed from reference TRBV5-1 and TRBJ2-7, reads KAGVTQTPRYLIKTRGQQVTLSCSPISGHRSVSWYQQTPGQGLQFLFEYFSETQRNKGNFPGRFSGRQFSNSRSEMNVSTLELGDSALYLCASSLPDLGEQYFGPGTRLTVT.

CDR3 sequence reads: CASSLTALQETQYF. CDR3 DNA sequence: TGTGCCAGTAGCCTCACAGCGCTTCAAGAGACCCAGTACTTC. This sequence joins TRBV19 and TRBJ2-5; D remains unclear. Trimming stripped 6 bases from V and 2 bases from J, with 13 bases between. CDR1 is LNHDA and CDR2 is SQIVND in the germline V gene (reference sequence). CDR3 size: 14 residues.

The chain couples TRBV2 to TRBJ1-5, with unresolved D. The CDR3 is 13 residues long. V lost 6 bases and J 3 bases, leaving 9 bases between the germline ends. Germline V gene data show CDR1 as SNHLY and CDR2 as FYNNEI. The chain's CDR3 is CASSRLPNQPQHF. For the CDR3, the DNA is TGTGCCAGCAGCCGACTCCCCAATCAGCCCCAGCATTTT.

This clonotype turned up a few times. V is TRBV7-3 and J is TRBJ2-4, with D unclear. CDR1 is SGHTA and CDR2 is FQGTGA in the germline V gene. CDR3 length equals 11 residues. The V end was cut by 6 bases, the J end by 9 bases, with 9 bases between. CDR3 loop: CASRGMGIQYF. The CDR3 region has the DNA TGTGCCAGCAGGGGAATGGGCATTCAGTACTTC. The entire variable domain, with the rest obtained from reference TRBV7-3 and TRBJ2-4, is as follows: GAGVSQTPSNKVTEKGKYVELRCDPISGHTALYWYRQSLGQGPEFLIYFQGTGAADDSGLPNDRFFAVRPEGSVSTLKIQRTERGDSAVYLCASRGMGIQYFGAGTRLSVL.

A word on this clonotype: One end of the junction does not line up with germline, which may come from a read error. The V gene is TRBV25-1, the J gene TRBJ2-1, with D perhaps TRBD1 (6 bases). The CDR3 length is 14 residues. Germline lookup yields CDR1 MGHDK and CDR2 SYGVNS. In DNA form, the CDR3 reads TGCAGTGCTATTCTACAGGGAGTTCGGAATGAGCAGTTCTTC. As protein: CSAILQGVRNEQFF.

As regards this clonotype: This clone may be a read error of a much larger clone one base away. This chain connects TRBV2 to TRBJ1-5, with D possibly being TRBD1 (5 bases). Trimming took 5 bases from V and 8 from J, leaving 13 bases between them. Germline CDR1 reads SNHLY; CDR2 reads FYNNEI. This CDR3 region has 13 residues. Here the CDR3 DNA reads TGTGCCAGCAGTAGGGACGGAGAAGAGCCCCAGCATTTT. It is translated as CASSRDGEEPQHF.

V is TRBV19 and J is TRBJ1-3; D gene uncertain. The CDR3 runs 17 residues. Germline CDR1 LNHDA, CDR2 SQIVND (reference sequence). V was cut by 2 bases and J by 0 bases, with 14 bases left in between. CDR3 sequence (DNA): TGTGCCAGTAGTATACTAGAGACGGCCAGCTCTGGAAACACCATATATTTT. It yields the protein CASSILETASSGNTIYF.

This clonotype was recorded a few times. The chain links TRBV6-5 to TRBJ2-5; no definite D call. V was shortened by 0 bases and J by 0 bases, with 11 bases between the two germline ends. CDR3 length: 16 amino acids. Germline V gene sequence: CDR1 MNHEY, CDR2 SVGAGI. CDR3 sequence: CASSYSGGYNQETQYF. As DNA, the CDR3 is TGTGCCAGCAGTTACTCGGGCGGATACAACCAAGAGACCCAGTACTTC.

The V and J genes are TRBV24-1 and TRBJ1-2; D is possibly TRBD1 (5 bases). Germline V gene sequence: CDR1 KGHDR, CDR2 SFDVKD. Trimming stripped 1 base from V and 9 bases from J, with 11 bases between. The CDR3 consists of 13 residues. The CDR3 DNA follows: TGTGCCACCAGTGATTTCGGGGGTTATCGCTACACCTTC. Translation: CATSDFGGYRYTF.

This clonotype was seen more than once but under ten times. V and J are TRBV20-1 and TRBJ1-1; the D gene is possibly TRBD1 (6 bases). The germline gives CDR1 DFQATT, CDR2 SNEGSKA (reference sequence). Trimming shortened V by 1 base and J by 4 bases, and 16 bases separated the two germline ends. The CDR3 totals 15 residues. In DNA, the CDR3 is TGCAGTGCTAGAGTCGGTAACAGGGTGGCCACTGAAGCTTTCTTT. It is translated as CSARVGNRVATEAFF.

The rearrangement uses TRBV19 and TRBJ1-2, with TRBD1 as a possible D gene (6 bases). The CDR3 is 15 amino acids. Germline V gene data show CDR1 as LNHDA and CDR2 as SQIVND (reference sequence). V was pared by 6 bases and J by 3 bases, with 17 bases between. The CDR3 loop is CASRGMGAQDYGYTF. The CDR3 DNA is TGTGCCAGTAGGGGTATGGGGGCGCAAGACTATGGCTACACCTTC.

The chain carries TRBV24-1 and TRBJ1-2; D not certain. Germline V gene lookup returns CDR1 KGHDR and CDR2 SFDVKD. V lost 4 bases and J lost 4, with 9 bases in between. This CDR3 has 13 residues. The CDR3 loop is CATSDPQAYGYTF. In DNA form, the CDR3 reads TGTGCCACCAGTGACCCGCAGGCCTATGGCTACACCTTC.

This clonotype was picked up many times. The chain employs TRBV12-3 or TRBV12-4 and TRBJ1-2; TRBD1 might be the D (6 bases). V dropped 6 bases and J dropped 6 bases, with 17 bases sitting between them. The CDR3 extends over 14 amino acids. CDR3 residues: CASSQTGTHHGYTF. Here the CDR3 DNA reads TGTGCCAGCAGCCAGACCGGGACACACCATGGCTACACCTTC.

This clonotype has only a few counts. The chain has TRBV20-1 and TRBJ2-1, with TRBD2 matching over 7 bases. The CDR3 totals 15 residues. Germline loops: CDR1 DFQATT, CDR2 SNEGSKA (reference sequence). The V and J ends lost 6 bases and 2 bases, in that order; junction bases with no gene match: 10. CDR3 nucleotide sequence: TGCAGTGCCGCGCGGGCGGGAGTAGCCTACAATGAGCAGTTCTTC. Translated, it gives CSAARAGVAYNEQFF.

This clonotype has ten or more counts. The CDR3 loop reads CSAVRDPNSPLHF. The CDR3 DNA follows: TGCAGTGCCGTCCGGGACCCTAATTCACCCCTCCACTTT. The V call is TRBV20-1, the J call TRBJ1-6; possibly TRBD1 for D (5 bases). Germline lookup yields CDR1 DFQATT and CDR2 SNEGSKA (reference sequence). V lost 6 bases and J 6 bases, leaving 12 bases between the germline ends. This CDR3 is built from 13 residues.

This sequence joins TRBV10-3 and TRBJ2-3; 7 bases align to TRBD2. Germline CDR1 ENHRY, CDR2 SYGVKD. The CDR3 consists of 10 residues. Trimming at V came to 11 bases and at J to 5 bases, leaving 1 base not matched to a gene. In DNA, the CDR3 is TGTGCCGGGGGGGAAGATACGCAGTATTTT. The encoded protein is CAGGEDTQYF.

In its sample, this clonotype was seen many times. The chain employs TRBV20-1 and TRBJ1-2; D remains unclear. CDR1 and CDR2 (germline): DFQATT, SNEGSKA (reference sequence). V lost 0 bases and J 4 bases, leaving 9 bases between the germline ends. This CDR3 is built from 13 residues. The CDR3 nucleotides read TGCAGTGCTAGAGACAGAAGTGGCTATGGCTACACCTTC. Its protein is CSARDRSGYGYTF.

J is TRBJ1-4 and V is TRBV5-1, with D possibly being TRBD1 (6 bases). The germline V and J ends were trimmed by 2 bases and 4 bases, with 18 bases remaining between them. Germline loops: CDR1 SGHRS, CDR2 YFSETQ. The CDR3 extends over 17 amino acids. Here the CDR3 DNA reads TGCGCCAGCAGCTTTTCCCCAAGGGGGGCGAATAATGAAAAACTGTTTTTT. This codes for CASSFSPRGANNEKLFF.

This clonotype was observed a handful of times. The chain carries TRBV19 and TRBJ1-5; no reliable D call. The length of the CDR3 is 14 residues. V dropped 1 base and J dropped 6 bases, with 10 bases sitting between them. The germline V gene encodes CDR1 LNHDA and CDR2 SQIVND (reference sequence). The CDR3 sequence: CASSIGQSGQPQHF. In DNA form, the CDR3 reads TGTGCCAGTAGTATAGGCCAGAGCGGTCAGCCCCAGCATTTT. The full variable domain, completed using reference TRBV19 and TRBJ1-5, is DGGITQSPKYLFRKEGQNVTLSCEQNLNHDAMYWYRQDPGQGLRLIYYSQIVNDFQKGDIAEGYSVSREKKESFPLTVTSAQKNPTAFYLCASSIGQSGQPQHFGDGTRLSIL.

This clonotype was seen ten or more times. The junction does not match germline at one end; this may be a read error. V usage is TRBV7-7 and J usage is TRBJ1-6, with D maybe TRBD1 (5 bases). This CDR3 has 18 residues. Germline assignment: CDR1 SSHAT and CDR2 FNYEAQ (reference sequence). CDR3 in amino acids: CASSLGRGFGSYNSPLHF. CDR3 nucleotides: TGTGCTAGCAGCTTAGGGCGGGGGTTTGGCTCCTATAATTCACCCCTCCACTTT.

In this sample, this clonotype turned up many times. The rearrangement uses TRBV12-3 or TRBV12-4 and TRBJ1-5; 7 nucleotides align to TRBD1. The CDR3 has 15 amino acids. Germline trimming cut 6 bases from V and 3 bases from J; bases unmatched to any gene: 8. CDR3 DNA: TGTGCCAGCAGGCAAGCGGGACAGTTCAATCAGCCCCAGCATTTT. This sequence encodes CASRQAGQFNQPQHF.

This clonotype was recorded a few times. The chain couples TRBV15 to TRBJ1-6, with D perhaps TRBD1 (5 bases). Trimming removed 0 bases from V and 9 bases from J, with 21 bases in between. CDR1 is LNHNV, CDR2 YYDKDF, per germline (reference sequence). The CDR3 consists of 18 residues. CDR3 in amino acids: CATSRDRGRATFSSPLHF. The CDR3 region has the DNA TGTGCCACCAGCAGAGATCGGGGCAGGGCCACATTTAGTTCACCCCTCCACTTT.

The V and J genes are TRBV19 and TRBJ2-7, with D possibly matching TRBD1 (6 bases). The V and J ends lost 6 bases and 0 bases respectively, with 9 bases between them. The CDR3 sequence is 13 residues long. Germline V gene lookup returns CDR1 LNHDA and CDR2 SQIVND (reference sequence). This CDR3 reads CASSQGSSYEQYF. CDR3 nucleotide sequence: TGTGCCAGTAGCCAGGGGAGCTCCTACGAGCAGTACTTC.

A few counts support this clonotype. The V call is TRBV5-1, the J call TRBJ1-1; perhaps TRBD1 as D (6 bases). The CDR3 runs to 14 residues. V gave up 4 bases and J gave up 1 base, with 11 bases separating them. CDR1 is SGHRS, CDR2 YFSETQ, per germline. This chain's CDR3 is CASSRLDRNTEAFF. The CDR3 DNA reads as TGCGCCAGCAGCCGTTTGGACAGGAACACTGAAGCTTTCTTT.

The gene calls are TRBV12-3 or TRBV12-4 and TRBJ2-3, with 11 bases that match TRBD1. The V segment lost 6 bases and the J segment 2 bases; nucleotides outside the gene matches: 7. This CDR3 comprises 16 residues. The CDR3 sequence: CASSQGQGANTDTQYF. The DNA for the CDR3 is TGTGCCAGCAGCCAAGGACAGGGGGCTAACACAGATACGCAGTATTTT.

V and J are TRBV24-1 and TRBJ1-2; D remains unclear. The ends were cut back, 7 bases at V and 5 bases at J, with 10 bases in the middle. Germline CDR1 KGHDR, CDR2 SFDVKD. This CDR3 has 12 amino acids. The CDR3 region has the DNA TGTGCCACCAGCAGCCAGGAATATGGCTACACCTTC. Translation gives CATSSQEYGYTF.

This clonotype was counted once. This CDR3 fails to terminate in the conserved phenylalanine or tryptophan, so it likely reflects a read error. V is TRBV5-1 and J is TRBJ2-7; TRBD2 matches 9 bases. V was pared by 0 bases and J by 3 bases, with 4 bases of the junction left unmatched. The CDR3 is made up of 15 amino acids. CDR1 is SGHRS and CDR2 is YFSETQ in the germline V gene. As DNA, the CDR3 is TGCGCCAGCAGCTTGGTCGGTAGCGGGAGCTACGAGCAGTACCTC. Translated: CASSLVGSGSYEQYL.

The J gene is TRBJ2-3, the V gene TRBV19; maybe TRBD2 (6 bases). Germline CDR1 reads LNHDA; CDR2 reads SQIVND (reference sequence). The CDR3 totals 17 residues. V was pared by 5 bases and J by 0 bases, with 18 bases between. The CDR3 nucleotides read TGTGCCAGTAGTGCCCTAGGGAGCGGGCTAAGCACAGATACGCAGTATTTT. This gives the protein CASSALGSGLSTDTQYF. Using reference TRBV19 and TRBJ2-3 for the parts outside the CDR3, the full variable domain is DGGITQSPKYLFRKEGQNVTLSCEQNLNHDAMYWYRQDPGQGLRLIYYSQIVNDFQKGDIAEGYSVSREKKESFPLTVTSAQKNPTAFYLCASSALGSGLSTDTQYFGPGTRLTVL.